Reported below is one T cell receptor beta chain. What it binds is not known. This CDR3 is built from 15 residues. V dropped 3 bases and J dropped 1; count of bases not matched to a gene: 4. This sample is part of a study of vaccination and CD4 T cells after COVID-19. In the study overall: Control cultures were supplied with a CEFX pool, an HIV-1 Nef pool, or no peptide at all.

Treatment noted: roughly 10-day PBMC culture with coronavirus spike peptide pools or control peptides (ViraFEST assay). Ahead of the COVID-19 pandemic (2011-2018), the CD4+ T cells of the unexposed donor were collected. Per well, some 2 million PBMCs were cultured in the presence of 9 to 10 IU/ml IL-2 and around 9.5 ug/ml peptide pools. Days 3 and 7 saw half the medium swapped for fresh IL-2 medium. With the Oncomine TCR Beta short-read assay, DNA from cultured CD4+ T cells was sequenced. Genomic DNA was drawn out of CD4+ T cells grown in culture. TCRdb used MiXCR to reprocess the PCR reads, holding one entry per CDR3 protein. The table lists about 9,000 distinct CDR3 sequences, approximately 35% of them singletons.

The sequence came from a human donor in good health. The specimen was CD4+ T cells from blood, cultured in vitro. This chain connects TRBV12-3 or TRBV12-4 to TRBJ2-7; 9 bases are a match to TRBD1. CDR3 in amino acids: CASSFGQGRSYEQYF. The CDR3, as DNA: TGTGCCAGCAGTTTCGGACAGGGGAGGTCCTACGAGCAGTACTTC.